This T cell receptor (beta chain) was obtained from a study of CD4+ T cells in melanoma. The study, taken as a whole, reports: In melanoma, neoantigen-specific CD4+ T cells reportedly differed in differentiation state.

The CDR3 contains 14 residues. Germline lookup yields CDR1 SSHAT and CDR2 FNYEAQ (reference sequence). V gave up 5 bases and J gave up 5 bases; unmatched junction bases: 5. Generated by immunoSEQ multiplex PCR, the TCRdb table keeps only in-frame clones and is missing some. The table records some 110,000 clones, around 92% of them present only once. For this clone: The antigen remains undetermined.

This chain joins TRBV7-7 and TRBJ2-1; 8 nucleotides match TRBD1. Material for sequencing was peripheral blood. The sequence came from a human donor with melanoma. The CDR3, as DNA: TGTGCCAGCAGCCGTGGACAGGGACACAATGAGCAGTTCTTC. This sequence encodes CASSRGQGHNEQFF.